This entry lists 15 T cell receptor beta chains sequenced from one sample in a study of shared clonotypes between healthy human individuals. Generated by immunoSEQ multiplex PCR, the TCRdb table keeps only in-frame clones and is missing some. The table records roughly 2.6 million clones, roughly nine tenths of them present only once. Sequencing used naive CD4+ T cells sorted from blood. Subset reported: CD45RA+ positively selected. The receptors come from a man between 18 and 29 years old in good health.

The chain joins TRBV28 to TRBJ2-6; D is possibly TRBD1 or TRBD2 (5 bases each). The V end was cut by 2 bases, the J end by 19 bases, with 12 bases between. CDR1 and CDR2 (germline): MDHEN, SYDVKM. The CDR3 covers 11 residues. The chain's CDR3 is CASSLEGPPTF. CDR3 nucleotide sequence: TGTGCCAGCAGTTTAGAGGGGCCCCCTACTTTC.

The V call is TRBV7-9, the J call TRBJ1-2, with D hard to call. Trimming removed 4 bases from V and 3 bases from J, with 6 bases in between. CDR3 length: 12 residues. Germline CDR1 and CDR2: SEHNR and FQNEAQ (reference sequence). The CDR3 spells CASSSSDYGYTF. The CDR3 DNA is TGTGCCAGCAGCTCGTCAGACTATGGCTACACCTTC. Supplemented by reference TRBV7-9 and TRBJ1-2, the full variable domain reads DTGVSQNPRHKITKRGQNVTFRCDPISEHNRLYWYRQTLGQGPEFLTYFQNEAQLEKSRLLSDRFSAERPKGSFSTLEIQRTEQGDSAMYLCASSSSDYGYTFGSGTRLTVV.

This chain links TRBV5-5 with TRBJ2-4; perhaps TRBD1 as D (6 bases). Germline V gene sequence: CDR1 SGHKS, CDR2 YYEKEE (reference sequence). V lost 0 bases, J lost 6 bases, and 13 bases lay in between. CDR3 length: 15 amino acids. The CDR3 nucleotides are TGTGCCAGCAGCTTGGGGCTGACAGGCCCAAACATTCAGTACTTC. Its translation is CASSLGLTGPNIQYF.

This rearrangement joins TRBV28 to TRBJ1-4; 9 bases match TRBD1. V shed 8 bases, J shed 6 bases, and the junction held 10 bases outside the gene matches. The CDR3 runs 15 residues. CDR1 and CDR2 from the germline V gene are MDHEN and SYDVKM. This CDR3 is CASHSPTGGDEKLFF. The CDR3 nucleotides are TGTGCCAGCCACTCCCCGACAGGGGGGGATGAAAAACTGTTTTTT.

The chain joins TRBV14 to TRBJ2-7; D remains ambiguous. The CDR3 contains 11 residues. The V and J ends lost 2 bases and 6 bases respectively, with 5 bases between them. CDR1 and CDR2 (germline): SGHDN, FVKESK. CDR3 sequence: CASSQSREQYF. The DNA of the CDR3 is TGTGCCAGCAGCCAATCGCGCGAGCAGTACTTC.

The chain employs TRBV6-1 and TRBJ1-1; D ambiguous. The CDR3 has 12 amino acids. Trimming stripped 7 bases from V and 1 base from J, with 7 bases between. Germline CDR1 and CDR2: MNHNS and SASEGT. CDR3: CASMVPNTEAFF. The CDR3 nucleotides are TGTGCCAGCATGGTCCCGAACACTGAAGCTTTCTTT.

This clone was picked up one time. The chain joins TRBV5-4 to TRBJ1-2; the match to TRBD1 covers 7 bases. This CDR3 spans 14 amino acids. The germline V gene has CDR1 SGHNT and CDR2 YYREEE (reference sequence). V trimming: 10 bases; J trimming: 6 bases; junction bases outside the gene matches: 15. CDR3 loop: CAGGRGQESNGYTF. The CDR3 DNA reads as TGTGCCGGAGGGAGGGGGCAGGAATCGAATGGCTACACCTTC.

The CDR3, as DNA: TGTGCCAGCAGAGGGACACCTGGGGCCAACGTCCTGACTTTC. This gives the protein CASRGTPGANVLTF. The rearrangement uses TRBV27 and TRBJ2-6, with D perhaps matching TRBD1 (6 bases). V was clipped by 6 bases and J by 2 bases, with 8 bases between them. Germline loops: CDR1 MNHEY, CDR2 SMNVEV (reference sequence). This CDR3 has 14 amino acids. The complete variable domain, with remaining parts taken from reference TRBV27 and TRBJ2-6, reads EAQVTQNPRYLITVTGKKLTVTCSQNMNHEYMSWYRQDPGLGLRQIYYSMNVEVTDKGDVPEGYKVSRKEKRNFPLILESPSPNQTSLYFCASRGTPGANVLTFGAGSRLTVL.

The chain combines TRBV10-3 with TRBJ1-1, with 7 bases matching TRBD1. V dropped 4 bases and J dropped 5; count of bases not matched to a gene: 7. CDR1 and CDR2 (germline): ENHRY, SYGVKD. The CDR3 totals 14 residues. In DNA, the CDR3 is TGTGCCATCAGTGGACAGGGCGAGGGGACTGAAGCTTTCTTT. Translated: CAISGQGEGTEAFF.

The chain combines TRBV5-1 with TRBJ1-1; perhaps TRBD1 as D (5 bases). Germline loops: CDR1 SGHRS, CDR2 YFSETQ. Between the trimmed V and J ends, which lost 4 bases and 1 base, there was a span of 20 bases. This CDR3 is 17 amino acids long. For the CDR3, the DNA is TGCGCCAGCAGCGCCAATCCCATTACGACAGCGAACACTGAAGCTTTCTTT. Its protein is CASSANPITTANTEAFF.

This chain links TRBV6-1 with TRBJ2-7; 7 bases are a match to TRBD2. This CDR3 is built from 13 residues. With 4 bases clipped from V and 5 bases from J, the junction kept 5 bases outside the gene matches. The germline gives CDR1 MNHNS, CDR2 SASEGT. The CDR3 bases are TGTGCCAGCAGTGTCCCAGGGACTAACGAGCAGTACTTC. Protein sequence: CASSVPGTNEQYF.

This clone was counted a single time. V is TRBV28 and J is TRBJ2-7; tentative D call: TRBD1 (6 bases). Per the germline V gene, CDR1 is MDHEN and CDR2 is SYDVKM. The CDR3 runs to 16 residues. V was trimmed by 6 bases and J by 0 bases, leaving 18 bases between them. As DNA, the CDR3 is TGTGCCAGCAGCGACGCCGGGACAACTCCCTCCTACGAGCAGTACTTC. It translates to CASSDAGTTPSYEQYF.

The chain links TRBV9 to TRBJ1-2; D remains unclear. The CDR3 consists of 12 residues. V lost 7 bases and J lost 1, with 8 bases in between. CDR1 and CDR2 (germline): SGDLS, YYNGEE. CDR3 nucleotide sequence: TGTGCCAGCGGCACAGTTAACTATGGCTACACCTTC. Its translation: CASGTVNYGYTF. Filled out from reference TRBV9 and TRBJ1-2, the complete variable domain reads DSGVTQTPKHLITATGQRVTLRCSPRSGDLSVYWYQQSLDQGLQFLIQYYNGEERAKGNILERFSAQQFPDLHSELNLSSLELGDSALYFCASGTVNYGYTFGSGTRLTVV.

Only one count was recorded for this clone. The chain couples TRBV7-2 to TRBJ2-7; D might be TRBD1 or TRBD2, each matching 5 bases. The germline gives CDR1 SGHTA, CDR2 FQGNSA. The CDR3 sequence is 15 residues long. V was pared by 1 base and J by 4 bases, with 14 bases between. CDR3 coding DNA: TGTGCCAGCAGCTTAGGGACTGTGGGGCTTTACGAGCAGTACTTC. Translation gives CASSLGTVGLYEQYF.

This chain links TRBV11-2 with TRBJ2-3; 8 bases match TRBD1. Trimming took 2 bases from V and 2 from J; bases not matched to a gene: 12. CDR1 and CDR2 (germline): SGHAT, FQNNGV. The CDR3 is 18 amino acids. As DNA, the CDR3 is TGTGCCAGCAGCTTACAGCGCCGACGGGACAGGACCACAGATACGCAGTATTTT. Residues: CASSLQRRRDRTTDTQYF.